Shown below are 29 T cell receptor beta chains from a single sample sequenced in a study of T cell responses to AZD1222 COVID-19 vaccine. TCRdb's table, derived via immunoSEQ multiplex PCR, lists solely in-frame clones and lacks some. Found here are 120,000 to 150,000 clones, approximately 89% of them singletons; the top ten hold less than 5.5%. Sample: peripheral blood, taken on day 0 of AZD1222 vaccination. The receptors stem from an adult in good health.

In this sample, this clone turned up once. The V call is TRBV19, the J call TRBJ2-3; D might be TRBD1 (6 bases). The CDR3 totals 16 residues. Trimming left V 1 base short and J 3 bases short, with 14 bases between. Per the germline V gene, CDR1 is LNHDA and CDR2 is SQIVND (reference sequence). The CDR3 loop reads CASSIGQQGSTDTQYF. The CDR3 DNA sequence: TGTGCCAGTAGTATAGGCCAACAGGGCTCAACAGATACGCAGTATTTT.

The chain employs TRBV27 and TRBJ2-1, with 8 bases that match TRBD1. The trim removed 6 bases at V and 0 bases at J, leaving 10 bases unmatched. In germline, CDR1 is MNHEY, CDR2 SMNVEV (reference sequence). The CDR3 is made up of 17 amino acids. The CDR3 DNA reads TGTGCCAGCAGAGGATCAGGGGGCTTAAGCTCCTACAATGAGCAGTTCTTC. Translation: CASRGSGGLSSYNEQFF.

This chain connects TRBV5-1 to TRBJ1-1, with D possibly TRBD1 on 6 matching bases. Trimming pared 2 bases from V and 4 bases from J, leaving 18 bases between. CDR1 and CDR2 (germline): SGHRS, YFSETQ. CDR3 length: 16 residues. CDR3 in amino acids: CASSFGAGATSTEAFF. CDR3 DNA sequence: TGCGCCAGCAGCTTCGGGGCAGGGGCTACCTCCACTGAAGCTTTCTTT.

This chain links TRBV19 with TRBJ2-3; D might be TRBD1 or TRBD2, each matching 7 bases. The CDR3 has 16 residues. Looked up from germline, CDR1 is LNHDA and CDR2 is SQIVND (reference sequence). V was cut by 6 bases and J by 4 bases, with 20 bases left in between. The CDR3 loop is CASRGELQGRADTQYF. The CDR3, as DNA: TGTGCCAGTAGGGGGGAACTACAGGGGAGGGCAGATACGCAGTATTTT.

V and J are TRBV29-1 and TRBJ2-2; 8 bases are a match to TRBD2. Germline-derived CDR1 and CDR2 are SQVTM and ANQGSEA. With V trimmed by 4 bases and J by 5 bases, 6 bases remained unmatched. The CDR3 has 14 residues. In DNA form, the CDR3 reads TGCAGCGTTGTCCAGGGACTAGGAACCGGGGAGCTGTTTTTT. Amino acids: CSVVQGLGTGELFF.

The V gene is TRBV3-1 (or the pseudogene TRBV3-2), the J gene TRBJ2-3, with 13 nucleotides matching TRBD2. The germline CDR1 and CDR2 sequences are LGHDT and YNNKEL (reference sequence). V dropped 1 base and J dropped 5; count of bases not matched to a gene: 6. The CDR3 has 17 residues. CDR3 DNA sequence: TGTGCCAGCAGCCAAGGACTAGCGGGGGGTTTTGGAGATACGCAGTATTTT. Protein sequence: CASSQGLAGGFGDTQYF.

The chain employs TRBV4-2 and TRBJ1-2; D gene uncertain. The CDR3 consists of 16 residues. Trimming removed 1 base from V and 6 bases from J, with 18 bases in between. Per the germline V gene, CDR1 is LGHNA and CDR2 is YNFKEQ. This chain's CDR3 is CASSQVGRTVTNGYTF. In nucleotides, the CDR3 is TGTGCCAGCAGCCAAGTGGGCAGAACCGTCACGAATGGCTACACCTTC.

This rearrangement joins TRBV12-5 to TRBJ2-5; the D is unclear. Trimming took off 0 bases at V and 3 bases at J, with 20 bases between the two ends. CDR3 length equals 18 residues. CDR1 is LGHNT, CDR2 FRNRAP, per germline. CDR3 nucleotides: TGTGCTAGTGGTTTGGTACCAATCTTTCGGAAGACAAAAGAGACCCAGTACTTC. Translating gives CASGLVPIFRKTKETQYF.

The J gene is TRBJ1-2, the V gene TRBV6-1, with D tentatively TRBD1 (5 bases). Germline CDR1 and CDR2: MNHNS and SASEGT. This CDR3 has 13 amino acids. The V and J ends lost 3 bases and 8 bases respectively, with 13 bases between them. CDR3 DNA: TGTGCCAGCAGTGAGTCGGACATTGGAGGCTACACCTTC. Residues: CASSESDIGGYTF.

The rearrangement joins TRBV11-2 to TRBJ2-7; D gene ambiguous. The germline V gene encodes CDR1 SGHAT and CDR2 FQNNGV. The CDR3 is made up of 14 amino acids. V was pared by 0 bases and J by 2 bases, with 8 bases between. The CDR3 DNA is TGTGCCAGCAGCTTAGATCTGATAACCTACGAGCAGTACTTC. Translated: CASSLDLITYEQYF.

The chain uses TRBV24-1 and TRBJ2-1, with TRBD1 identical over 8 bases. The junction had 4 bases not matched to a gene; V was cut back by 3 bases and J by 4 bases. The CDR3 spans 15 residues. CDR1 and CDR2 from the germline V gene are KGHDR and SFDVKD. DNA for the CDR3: TGTGCCACCAGTGATGACAGGGGTCGGTACAATGAGCAGTTCTTC. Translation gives CATSDDRGRYNEQFF.

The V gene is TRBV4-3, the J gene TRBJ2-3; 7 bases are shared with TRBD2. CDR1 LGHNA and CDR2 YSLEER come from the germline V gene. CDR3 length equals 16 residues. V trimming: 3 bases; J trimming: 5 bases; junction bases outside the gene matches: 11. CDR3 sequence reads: CASSHTGTTAIDTQYF. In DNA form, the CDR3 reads TGCGCCAGCAGCCATACCGGGACTACCGCAATAGATACGCAGTATTTT.

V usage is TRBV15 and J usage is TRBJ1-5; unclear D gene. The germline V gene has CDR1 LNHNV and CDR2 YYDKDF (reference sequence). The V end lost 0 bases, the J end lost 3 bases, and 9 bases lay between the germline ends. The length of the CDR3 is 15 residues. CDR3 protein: CATSRDSVPNQPQHF. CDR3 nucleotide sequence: TGTGCCACCAGCAGAGATTCCGTGCCCAATCAGCCCCAGCATTTT.

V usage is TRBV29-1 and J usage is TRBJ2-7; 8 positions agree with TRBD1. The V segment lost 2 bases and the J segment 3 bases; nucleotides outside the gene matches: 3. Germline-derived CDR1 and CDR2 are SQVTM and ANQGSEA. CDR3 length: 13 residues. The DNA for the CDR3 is TGCAGCGTTGAACAGGGGGCTAGCTACGAGCAGTACTTC. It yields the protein CSVEQGASYEQYF.

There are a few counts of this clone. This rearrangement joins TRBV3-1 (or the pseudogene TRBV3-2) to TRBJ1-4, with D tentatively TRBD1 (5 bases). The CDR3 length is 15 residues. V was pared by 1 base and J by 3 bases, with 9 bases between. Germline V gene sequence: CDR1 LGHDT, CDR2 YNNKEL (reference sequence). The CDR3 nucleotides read TGTGCCAGCAGCCAAGTGTGCAGGGCTAATGAAAAACTGTTTTTT. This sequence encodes CASSQVCRANEKLFF.

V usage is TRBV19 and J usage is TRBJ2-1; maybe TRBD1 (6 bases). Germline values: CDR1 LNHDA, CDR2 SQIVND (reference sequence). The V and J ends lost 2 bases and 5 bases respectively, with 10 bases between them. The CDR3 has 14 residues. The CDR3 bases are TGTGCCAGTAGTATACAGGGGTCCGACAATGAGCAGTTCTTC. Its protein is CASSIQGSDNEQFF.

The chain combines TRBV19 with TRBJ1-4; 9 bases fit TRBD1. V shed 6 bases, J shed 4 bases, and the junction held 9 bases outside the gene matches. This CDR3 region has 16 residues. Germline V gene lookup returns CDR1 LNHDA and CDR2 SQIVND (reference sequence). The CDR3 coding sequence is TGTGCCAGTAGGGGGACAGGGAAGTCTCGTAATGAAAAACTGTTTTTT. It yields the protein CASRGTGKSRNEKLFF.

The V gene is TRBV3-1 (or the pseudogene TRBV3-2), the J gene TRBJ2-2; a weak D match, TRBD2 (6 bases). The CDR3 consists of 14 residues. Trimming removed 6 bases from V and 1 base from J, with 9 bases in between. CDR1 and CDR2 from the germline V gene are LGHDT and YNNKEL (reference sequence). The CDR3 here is CASRGSGNTGELFF. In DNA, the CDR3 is TGTGCCAGCAGGGGTAGCGGGAACACCGGGGAGCTGTTTTTT.

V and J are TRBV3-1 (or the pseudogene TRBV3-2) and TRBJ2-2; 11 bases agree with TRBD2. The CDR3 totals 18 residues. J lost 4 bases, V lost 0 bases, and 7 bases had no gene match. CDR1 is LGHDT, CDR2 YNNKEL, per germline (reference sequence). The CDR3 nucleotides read TGTGCCAGCAGCCAAGAGACTAGCGGGGACTATTCCACCGGGGAGCTGTTTTTT. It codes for CASSQETSGDYSTGELFF.

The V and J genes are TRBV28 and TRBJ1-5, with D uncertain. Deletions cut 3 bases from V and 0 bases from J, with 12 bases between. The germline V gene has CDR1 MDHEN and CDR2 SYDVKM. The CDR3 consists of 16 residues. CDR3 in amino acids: CASSFVSFYSNQPQHF. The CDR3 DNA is TGTGCCAGCAGTTTTGTCAGCTTTTATAGCAATCAGCCCCAGCATTTT. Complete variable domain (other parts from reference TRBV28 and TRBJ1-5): DVKVTQSSRYLVKRTGEKVFLECVQDMDHENMFWYRQDPGLGLRLIYFSYDVKMKEKGDIPEGYSVSREKKERFSLILESASTNQTSMYLCASSFVSFYSNQPQHFGDGTRLSIL.

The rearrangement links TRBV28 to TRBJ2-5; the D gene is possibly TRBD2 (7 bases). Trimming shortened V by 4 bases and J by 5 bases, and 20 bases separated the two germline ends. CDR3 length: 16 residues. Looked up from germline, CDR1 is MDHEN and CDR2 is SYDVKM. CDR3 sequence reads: CASSSPGAGARETQYF. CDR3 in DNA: TGTGCCAGCAGTTCCCCAGGGGCGGGGGCAAGGGAGACCCAGTACTTC.

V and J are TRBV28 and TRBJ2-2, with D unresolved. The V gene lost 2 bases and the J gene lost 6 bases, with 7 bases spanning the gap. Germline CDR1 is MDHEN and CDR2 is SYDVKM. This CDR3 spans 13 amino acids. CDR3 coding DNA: TGTGCCAGCAGTTTACGCAGCCCCGGGGAGCTGTTTTTT. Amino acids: CASSLRSPGELFF.

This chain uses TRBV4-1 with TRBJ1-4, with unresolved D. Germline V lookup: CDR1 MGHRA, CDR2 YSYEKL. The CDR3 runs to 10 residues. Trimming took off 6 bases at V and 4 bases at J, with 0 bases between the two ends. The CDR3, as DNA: TGCGCCAGCAGTAATGAAAAACTGTTTTTT. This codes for CASSNEKLFF.

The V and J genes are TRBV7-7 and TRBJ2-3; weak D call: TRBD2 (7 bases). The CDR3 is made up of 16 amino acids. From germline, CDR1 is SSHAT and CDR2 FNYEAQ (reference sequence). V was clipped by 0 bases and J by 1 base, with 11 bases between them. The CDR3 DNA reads TGTGCCAGCAGCTTAGCCAGGGGAGGGGGCACAGATACGCAGTATTTT. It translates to CASSLARGGGTDTQYF.

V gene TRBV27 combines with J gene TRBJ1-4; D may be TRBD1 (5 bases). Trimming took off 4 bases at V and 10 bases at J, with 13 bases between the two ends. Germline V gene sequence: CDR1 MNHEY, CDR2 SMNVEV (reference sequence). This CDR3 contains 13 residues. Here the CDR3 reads CASSYGGVGKLFF. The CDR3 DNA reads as TGTGCCAGCAGTTACGGGGGAGTAGGAAAACTGTTTTTT. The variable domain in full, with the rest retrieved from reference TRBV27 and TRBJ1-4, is EAQVTQNPRYLITVTGKKLTVTCSQNMNHEYMSWYRQDPGLGLRQIYYSMNVEVTDKGDVPEGYKVSRKEKRNFPLILESPSPNQTSLYFCASSYGGVGKLFFGSGTQLSVL.

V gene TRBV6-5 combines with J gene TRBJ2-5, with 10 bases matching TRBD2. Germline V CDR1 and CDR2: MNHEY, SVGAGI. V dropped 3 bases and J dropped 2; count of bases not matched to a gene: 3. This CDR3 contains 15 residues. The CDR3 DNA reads TGTGCCAGCAGTTATACTAGCGGGACTCAAGAGACCCAGTACTTC. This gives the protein CASSYTSGTQETQYF.

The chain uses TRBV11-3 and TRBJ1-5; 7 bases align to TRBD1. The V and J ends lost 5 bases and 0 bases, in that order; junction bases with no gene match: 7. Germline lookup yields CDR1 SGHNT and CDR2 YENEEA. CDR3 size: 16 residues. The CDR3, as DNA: TGTGCCAGCAGCCAGACAGGGCACGATAGCAATCAGCCCCAGCATTTT. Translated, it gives CASSQTGHDSNQPQHF.

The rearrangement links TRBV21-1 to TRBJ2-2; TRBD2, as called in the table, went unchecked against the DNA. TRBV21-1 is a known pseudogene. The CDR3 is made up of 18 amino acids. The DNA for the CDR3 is TGTGCCAGCAGCAGTCGACTAGTGATCTCCCCGAACACCGGGGAGCTGTTTTTT. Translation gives CASSSRLVISPNTGELFF.

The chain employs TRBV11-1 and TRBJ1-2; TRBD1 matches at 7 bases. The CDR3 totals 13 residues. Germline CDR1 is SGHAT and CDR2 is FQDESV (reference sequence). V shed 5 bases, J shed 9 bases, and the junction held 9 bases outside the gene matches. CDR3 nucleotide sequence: TGTGCCAGCAGCAGAGGACAGGCGACTCGCTACACCTTC. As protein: CASSRGQATRYTF.